The clone carrying this T cell receptor (beta chain) was detected many times. No antigen is known for it. The authors made TCR beta libraries by quantitative 5'-RACE with molecular barcodes. TCRdb called the 5' RACE reads again in MiXCR, with one record for every CDR3 protein. The sample carries approximately 25,000 distinct CDR3 sequences, over 2% recorded once. This record belongs to a study of CD8 T cells in ankylosing spondylitis. Whole-study results and caveats: In ankylosing spondylitis blood, a motif of several highly homologous TCR beta variants appeared characteristic. Disease-linked clones proved CD8+ and comparatively uncommon in peripheral blood. Matched ankylosing spondylitis synovial fluid reportedly showed significant enrichment of disease-linked clones.

J was trimmed by 5 bases and V by 3 bases; bases with no gene match: 7. Per germline, CDR1 SGDLS and CDR2 YYNGEE. The CDR3 is made up of 14 amino acids. This clonotype was obtained from a female donor with ankylosing spondylitis or in good health (not recorded which). Sequenced material: blood, either unsorted or a sorted T cell fraction (not recorded which). The chain has TRBV9 and TRBJ1-1; TRBD1 aligns across 7 bases. The CDR3 nucleotides are TGTGCCAGCAGCGCGTACAGGGGTGGGACTGAAGCTTTCTTT. Translated: CASSAYRGGTEAFF.